This TCR beta chain appears in the sequencing data of a study of T cell changes during pregnancy in multiple sclerosis. The data were produced by immunoSEQ multiplex PCR, yet TCRdb's version contains in-frame clones alone and is incomplete. In the table there are about 36,000 clones, approximately 93% of which are singletons. The CDR3 has 13 amino acids. The germline gives CDR1 LNHDA, CDR2 SQIVND (reference sequence). The V and J ends lost 4 bases and 4 bases respectively, with 8 bases between them. The chain joins TRBV19 to TRBJ1-5; a weak D match, TRBD1 (5 bases). The receptor's source is a female donor with multiple sclerosis, enrolled in a pregnancy study. The material was CD4+ T cells from peripheral blood mononuclear cells, obtained in the first trimester of pregnancy. The CDR3 nucleotides read TGTGCCAGTAGTACTCAGGGAAATCAGCCCCAGCATTTT. Protein: CASSTQGNQPQHF.